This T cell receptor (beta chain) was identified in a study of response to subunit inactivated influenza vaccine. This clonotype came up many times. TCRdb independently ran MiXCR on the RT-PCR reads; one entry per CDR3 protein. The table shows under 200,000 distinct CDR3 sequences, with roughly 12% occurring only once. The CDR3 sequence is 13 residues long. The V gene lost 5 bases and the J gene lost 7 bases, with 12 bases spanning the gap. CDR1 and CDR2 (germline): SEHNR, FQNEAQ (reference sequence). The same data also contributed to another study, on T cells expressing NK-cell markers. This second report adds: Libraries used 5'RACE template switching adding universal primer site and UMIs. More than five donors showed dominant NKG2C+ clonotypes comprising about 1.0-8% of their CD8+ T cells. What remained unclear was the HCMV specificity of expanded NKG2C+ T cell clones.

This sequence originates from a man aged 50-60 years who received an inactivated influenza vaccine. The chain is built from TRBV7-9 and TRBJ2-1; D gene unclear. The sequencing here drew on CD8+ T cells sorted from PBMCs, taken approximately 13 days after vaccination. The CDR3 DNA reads TGTGCCAGCAGCCCCTCCGACCCGAATGAGCAGTTCTTC. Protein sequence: CASSPSDPNEQFF.